Shown below are 21 T cell receptor beta chains from a single sample sequenced in a study of shared clonotypes between healthy human individuals. TCRdb keeps only in-frame clones here, not all; method: immunoSEQ multiplex PCR. The sample contains 630,000 or so clones, about 98% of which appear only once. Positive CCR7 selection of CD45RO-negative cells yielded the naive CD8 cells, and terminally differentiated effector memory CD45RA+ cells were excluded. The sequencing sample was made of naive CD8+ T cells sorted from blood. These receptors all stem from a man aged 25 to 40 in good health.

The rearrangement links TRBV9 to TRBJ2-7; D is tentatively TRBD1 or TRBD2 (5 bases each). V lost 0 bases and J 2 bases, leaving 15 bases between the germline ends. Germline lookup yields CDR1 SGDLS and CDR2 YYNGEE. The CDR3 extends over 16 amino acids. The CDR3, as DNA: TGTGCCAGCAGCGTAGGGGGCGGGCAGATTACCTACGAGCAGTACTTC. It codes for CASSVGGGQITYEQYF.

This sequence joins TRBV7-7 and TRBJ2-7; 9 bases agree with TRBD2. CDR1 is SSHAT, CDR2 FNYEAQ, per germline (reference sequence). With 5 bases clipped from V and 2 bases from J, the junction kept 7 bases outside the gene matches. This CDR3 region has 15 residues. The CDR3 loop reads CASSPETSGPYEQYF. DNA of the CDR3: TGTGCCAGCAGCCCCGAGACTAGCGGTCCCTACGAGCAGTACTTC.

The chain joins TRBV7-9 to TRBJ2-5; 7 bases are shared with TRBD1. Germline V gene data show CDR1 as SEHNR and CDR2 as FQNEAQ (reference sequence). The CDR3 contains 14 residues. J lost 5 bases, V lost 5 bases, and 8 bases had no gene match. The CDR3 sequence: CASSPSTGLETQYF. In nucleotides, the CDR3 is TGTGCCAGCAGCCCCTCGACAGGGCTGGAGACCCAGTACTTC. Looking up the rest from reference TRBV7-9 and TRBJ2-5 gives the full variable domain: DTGVSQNPRHKITKRGQNVTFRCDPISEHNRLYWYRQTLGQGPEFLTYFQNEAQLEKSRLLSDRFSAERPKGSFSTLEIQRTEQGDSAMYLCASSPSTGLETQYFGPGTRLLVL.

The chain employs TRBV2 and TRBJ1-1, with D maybe TRBD1 (5 bases). V gave up 6 bases and J gave up 6 bases, with 11 bases separating them. Germline V gene lookup returns CDR1 SNHLY and CDR2 FYNNEI. The CDR3 runs 12 residues. CDR3 region: CASRGRGAEAFF. CDR3 bases: TGTGCCAGCAGGGGGCGCGGGGCTGAAGCTTTCTTT.

The chain links TRBV5-6 to TRBJ2-2; D is unresolved. CDR1 and CDR2 from the germline V gene are SGHDT and YYEEEE. The CDR3 is 17 residues long. The germline V and J ends were trimmed by 0 bases and 4 bases, with 16 bases remaining between them. The CDR3 region is CASSLGQDTPFTGELFF. In DNA form, the CDR3 reads TGTGCCAGCAGCTTGGGGCAGGATACCCCCTTCACCGGGGAGCTGTTTTTT.

V usage is TRBV7-6 and J usage is TRBJ2-7, with 8 bases lining up with TRBD2. V was pared by 3 bases and J by 4 bases, with 8 bases of the junction left unmatched. This CDR3 contains 15 residues. Germline-derived CDR1 and CDR2 are SGHVS and FNYEAQ. The CDR3 nucleotides read TGTGCCAGCAGCTTTTCCGGGACTAGTATTTACGAGCAGTACTTC. Its translation is CASSFSGTSIYEQYF.

The rearrangement uses TRBV6-6 and TRBJ1-1; D call uncertain. CDR1 and CDR2 (germline): MNHNY, SVGAGI (reference sequence). This CDR3 contains 12 residues. V shed 5 bases and J shed 1 base, with 5 bases lying between them. The CDR3 is CASSGWNTEAFF. Written as DNA, the CDR3 is TGTGCCAGCAGTGGATGGAACACTGAAGCTTTCTTT.

The chain links TRBV2 to TRBJ2-2; 12 bases are shared with TRBD2. Unmatched junction bases numbered 4, after V lost 7 bases and J lost 1 base. CDR3 length: 16 amino acids. The V gene's germline CDR1 is SNHLY and CDR2 FYNNEI. CDR3 nucleotides: TGTGCCAGCACGGCTAGCGGGAGGGTGAACACCGGGGAGCTGTTTTTT. Translating it yields CASTASGRVNTGELFF.

This clone was counted once. This sequence joins TRBV29-1 and TRBJ1-1; 10 bases agree with TRBD1. Germline V gene lookup returns CDR1 SQVTM and CDR2 ANQGSEA. This CDR3 comprises 15 residues. The junction had 7 bases not matched to a gene; V was cut back by 5 bases and J by 1 base. The CDR3 coding sequence is TGCAGCGTTCAGGGACAGGGGAATTGGAACACTGAAGCTTTCTTT. Its protein product is CSVQGQGNWNTEAFF.

This clone was seen a single time. This chain links TRBV28 with TRBJ2-5; no firm D call. Deletions cut 4 bases from V and 8 bases from J, with 17 bases between. This CDR3 has 14 amino acids. The V gene's germline CDR1 is MDHEN and CDR2 SYDVKM. The CDR3 sequence is CASSSRNAQITQYF. CDR3 nucleotides: TGTGCCAGCAGTTCTCGTAACGCCCAGATAACCCAGTACTTC.

In DNA form, the CDR3 reads TGTGCCAGCAGCCACCACATTAAACTAGCGGGAGGACGCACCGGGGAGCTGTTTTTT. Translation: CASSHHIKLAGGRTGELFF. J is TRBJ2-2 and V is TRBV11-2, with 12 bases matching TRBD2. The CDR3 is 19 residues long. Per the germline V gene, CDR1 is SGHAT and CDR2 is FQNNGV. The V and J ends lost 5 bases and 4 bases, in that order; junction bases with no gene match: 14.

V and J are TRBV14 and TRBJ1-1; TRBD1 might be the D (5 bases). The CDR3 spans 14 residues. Germline lookup yields CDR1 SGHDN and CDR2 FVKESK. Trimming removed 4 bases at V and 1 base at J, with 10 bases between. This chain's CDR3 is CASSLRGGNTEAFF. CDR3 coding DNA: TGTGCCAGCAGCCTTAGGGGTGGGAACACTGAAGCTTTCTTT. Full variable domain (rest looked up from reference TRBV14 and TRBJ1-1): EAGVTQFPSHSVIEKGQTVTLRCDPISGHDNLYWYRRVMGKEIKFLLHFVKESKQDESGMPNNRFLAERTGGTYSTLKVQPAELEDSGVYFCASSLRGGNTEAFFGQGTRLTVV.

The V gene is TRBV28, the J gene TRBJ2-7; the match to TRBD1 covers 8 bases. This CDR3 region has 15 residues. Per germline, CDR1 MDHEN and CDR2 SYDVKM. Trimming cost V 6 bases and J 1 base; bases outside gene matches: 8. The CDR3 DNA sequence: TGTGCCAGCAGGCCAGACAGGGGATTTTCCTACGAGCAGTACTTC. This gives the protein CASRPDRGFSYEQYF.

The chain uses TRBV10-2 and TRBJ2-7; 7 bases match TRBD2. V shed 5 bases and J 0 bases; nucleotides not matched to a gene: 7. Germline V gene data show CDR1 as WSHSY and CDR2 as SAAADI. This CDR3 region has 15 residues. CDR3 sequence (DNA): TGCGCCAGCAGTTGGGGGGGTGTGGGCTCCTACGAGCAGTACTTC. Protein sequence: CASSWGGVGSYEQYF.

The rearrangement uses TRBV9 and TRBJ2-1; D call uncertain. Germline V gene lookup returns CDR1 SGDLS and CDR2 YYNGEE. The CDR3 loop spans 15 amino acids. The germline V and J ends were trimmed by 1 base and 3 bases, with 11 bases remaining between them. CDR3 bases: TGTGCCAGCAGCGTAAGTCAGGCCCACTACAATGAGCAGTTCTTC. Translated, it gives CASSVSQAHYNEQFF.

The chain uses TRBV7-9 and TRBJ2-5; 7 bases agree with TRBD1. The CDR3 has 14 residues. CDR1 is SEHNR and CDR2 is FQNEAQ in the germline V gene (reference sequence). V trimming: 6 bases; J trimming: 5 bases; junction bases outside the gene matches: 9. CDR3 region: CASRPTGARETQYF. The CDR3 coding sequence is TGTGCCAGCAGACCCACAGGGGCGAGGGAGACCCAGTACTTC.

The rearrangement joins TRBV6-1 to TRBJ2-1; TRBD1 aligns across 10 bases. This CDR3 is 16 amino acids long. CDR1 MNHNS and CDR2 SASEGT come from the germline V gene. The V segment lost 1 base and the J segment 4 bases; nucleotides outside the gene matches: 4. CDR3 loop: CASSEVGTGAYNEQFF. The CDR3 region has the DNA TGTGCCAGCAGTGAAGTGGGGACAGGGGCATACAATGAGCAGTTCTTC.

The gene calls are TRBV11-2 and TRBJ2-1; TRBD1 aligns across 7 bases. Trimming removed 1 base from V and 1 base from J; junction bases left unmatched: 7. The germline V gene has CDR1 SGHAT and CDR2 FQNNGV. This CDR3 is built from 17 residues. The CDR3 spells CASSLGSRGMSYNEQFF. As DNA, the CDR3 is TGTGCCAGCAGCTTAGGGAGCAGGGGGATGTCCTACAATGAGCAGTTCTTC.

The J gene is TRBJ2-7, the V gene TRBV9; D gene ambiguous. V was cut by 4 bases and J by 2 bases, with 13 bases left in between. Germline V gene lookup returns CDR1 SGDLS and CDR2 YYNGEE. The CDR3 sequence is 14 residues long. The CDR3 DNA is TGTGCCAGCAGCCCGACGCGGAATACCTACGAGCAGTACTTC. Its protein is CASSPTRNTYEQYF.

J is TRBJ2-1 and V is TRBV5-5, with TRBD2 identical over 9 bases. J gave up 3 bases and V 3 bases, and 7 bases lay outside the gene matches. Germline V gene sequence: CDR1 SGHKS, CDR2 YYEKEE (reference sequence). This CDR3 has 16 residues. The chain's CDR3 is CASSWVLAGSYNEQFF. As DNA, the CDR3 is TGTGCCAGCAGCTGGGTGCTAGCGGGAAGCTACAATGAGCAGTTCTTC. The whole variable domain, filled in from reference TRBV5-5 and TRBJ2-1, reads DAGVTQSPTHLIKTRGQQVTLRCSPISGHKSVSWYQQVLGQGPQFIFQYYEKEERGRGNFPDRFSARQFPNYSSELNVNALLLGDSALYLCASSWVLAGSYNEQFFGPGTRLTVL.

The genes are TRBV18 and TRBJ2-1; D is unresolved. Germline loops: CDR1 KGHSH, CDR2 LQKENI. CDR3 length equals 13 residues. Trimming took 8 bases from V and 6 from J, leaving 14 bases between them. The CDR3 bases are TGTGCCAGCCTATCTCTCAAGCCCAATGAGCAGTTCTTC. Its protein is CASLSLKPNEQFF.